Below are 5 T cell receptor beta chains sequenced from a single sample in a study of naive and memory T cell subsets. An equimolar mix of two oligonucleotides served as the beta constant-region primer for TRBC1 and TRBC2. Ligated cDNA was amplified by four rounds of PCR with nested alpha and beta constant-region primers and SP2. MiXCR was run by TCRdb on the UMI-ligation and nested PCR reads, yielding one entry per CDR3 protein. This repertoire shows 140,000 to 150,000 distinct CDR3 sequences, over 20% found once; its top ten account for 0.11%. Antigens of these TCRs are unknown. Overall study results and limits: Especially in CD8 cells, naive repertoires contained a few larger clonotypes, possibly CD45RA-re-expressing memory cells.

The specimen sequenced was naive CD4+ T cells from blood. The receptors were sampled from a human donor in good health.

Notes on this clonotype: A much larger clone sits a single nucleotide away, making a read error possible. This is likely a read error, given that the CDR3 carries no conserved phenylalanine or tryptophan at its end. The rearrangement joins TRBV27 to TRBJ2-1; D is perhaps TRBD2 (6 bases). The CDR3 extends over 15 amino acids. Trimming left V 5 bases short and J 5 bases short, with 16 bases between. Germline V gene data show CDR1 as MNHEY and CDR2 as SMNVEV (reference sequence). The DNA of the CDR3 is TGTGCCAGCAGTCCTTGGATAGCGGCCGACAATGAGCAGTTCTCC. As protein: CASSPWIAADNEQFS.

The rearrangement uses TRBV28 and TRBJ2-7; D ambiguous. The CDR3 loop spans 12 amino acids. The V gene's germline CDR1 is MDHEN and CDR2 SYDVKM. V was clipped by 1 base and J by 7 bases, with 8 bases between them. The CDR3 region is CASSLYRQEQYF. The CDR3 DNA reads TGTGCCAGCAGTTTATATCGACAAGAGCAGTACTTC.

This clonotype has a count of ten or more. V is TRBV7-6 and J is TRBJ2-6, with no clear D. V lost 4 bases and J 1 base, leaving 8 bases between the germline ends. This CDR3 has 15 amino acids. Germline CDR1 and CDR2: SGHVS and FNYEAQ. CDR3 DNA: TGTGCCAGCAGCTACTCCGTGTCTGGGGCCAACGTCCTGACTTTC. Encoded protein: CASSYSVSGANVLTF.

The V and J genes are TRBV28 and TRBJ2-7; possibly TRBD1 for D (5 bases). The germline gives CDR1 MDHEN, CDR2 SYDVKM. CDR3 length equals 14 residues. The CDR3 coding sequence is TGTTCGTCCCAAAGACAGCTTTTAGAGTACGAGCAGTACTTC. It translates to CSSQRQLLEYEQYF.

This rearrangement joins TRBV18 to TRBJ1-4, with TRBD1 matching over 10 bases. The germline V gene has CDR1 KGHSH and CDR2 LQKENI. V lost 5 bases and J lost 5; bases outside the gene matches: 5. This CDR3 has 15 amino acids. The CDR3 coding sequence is TGTGCCAGCTCATCGGACAGGGGGACGAATGAAAAACTGTTTTTT. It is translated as CASSSDRGTNEKLFF.